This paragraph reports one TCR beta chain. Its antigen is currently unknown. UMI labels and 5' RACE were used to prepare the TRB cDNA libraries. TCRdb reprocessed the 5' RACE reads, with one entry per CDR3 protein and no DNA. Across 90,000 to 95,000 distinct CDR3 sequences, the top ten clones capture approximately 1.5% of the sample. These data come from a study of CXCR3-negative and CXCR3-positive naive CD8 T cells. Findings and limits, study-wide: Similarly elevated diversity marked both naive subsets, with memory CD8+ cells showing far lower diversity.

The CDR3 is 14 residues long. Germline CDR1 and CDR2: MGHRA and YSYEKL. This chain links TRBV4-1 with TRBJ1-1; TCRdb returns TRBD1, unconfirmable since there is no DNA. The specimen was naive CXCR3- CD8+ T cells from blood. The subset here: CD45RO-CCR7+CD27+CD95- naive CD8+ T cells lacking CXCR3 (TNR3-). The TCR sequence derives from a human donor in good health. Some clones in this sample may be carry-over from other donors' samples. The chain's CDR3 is CASSPTAMNTEAFF.